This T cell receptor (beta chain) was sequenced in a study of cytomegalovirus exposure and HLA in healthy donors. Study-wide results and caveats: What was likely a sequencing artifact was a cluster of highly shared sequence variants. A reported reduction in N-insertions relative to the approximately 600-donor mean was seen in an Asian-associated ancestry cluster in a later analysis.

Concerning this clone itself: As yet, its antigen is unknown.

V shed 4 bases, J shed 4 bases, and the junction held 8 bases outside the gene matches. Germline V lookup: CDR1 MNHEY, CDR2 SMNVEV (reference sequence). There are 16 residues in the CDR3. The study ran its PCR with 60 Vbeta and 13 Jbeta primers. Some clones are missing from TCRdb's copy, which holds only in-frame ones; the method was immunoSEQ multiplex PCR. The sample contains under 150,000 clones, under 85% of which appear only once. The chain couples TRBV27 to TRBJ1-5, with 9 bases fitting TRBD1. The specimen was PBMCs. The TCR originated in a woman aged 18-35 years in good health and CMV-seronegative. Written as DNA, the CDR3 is TGTGCCAGCAGTTCCTATGCCGGGACAGGGAATCAGCCCCAGCATTTT. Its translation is CASSSYAGTGNQPQHF.